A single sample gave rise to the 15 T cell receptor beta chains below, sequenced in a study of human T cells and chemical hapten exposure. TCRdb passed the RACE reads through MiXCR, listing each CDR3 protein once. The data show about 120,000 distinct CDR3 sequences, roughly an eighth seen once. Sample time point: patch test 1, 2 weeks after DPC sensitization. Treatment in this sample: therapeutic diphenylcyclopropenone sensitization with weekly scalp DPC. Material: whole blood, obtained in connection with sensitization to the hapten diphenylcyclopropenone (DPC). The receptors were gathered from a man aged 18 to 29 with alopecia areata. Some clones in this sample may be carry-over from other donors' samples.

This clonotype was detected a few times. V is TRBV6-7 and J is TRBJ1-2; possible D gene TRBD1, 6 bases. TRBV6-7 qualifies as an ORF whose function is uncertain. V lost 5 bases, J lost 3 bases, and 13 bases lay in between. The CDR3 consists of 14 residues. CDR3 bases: TGTGCCAGCAGTCAAGGGGGTCGCTACTATGGCTACACCTTC. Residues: CASSQGGRYYGYTF.

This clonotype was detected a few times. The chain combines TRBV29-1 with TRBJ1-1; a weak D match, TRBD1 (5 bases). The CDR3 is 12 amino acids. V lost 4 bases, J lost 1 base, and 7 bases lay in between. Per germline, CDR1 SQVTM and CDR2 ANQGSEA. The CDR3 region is CSVAGANTEAFF. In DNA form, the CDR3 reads TGCAGCGTTGCTGGGGCGAACACTGAAGCTTTCTTT.

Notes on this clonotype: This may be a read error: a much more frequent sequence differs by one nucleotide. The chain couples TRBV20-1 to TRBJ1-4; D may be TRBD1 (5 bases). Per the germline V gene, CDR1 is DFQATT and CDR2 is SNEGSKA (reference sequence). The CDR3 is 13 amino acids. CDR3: CSARGGPVEKLLF. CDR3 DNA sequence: TGCAGTGCTAGAGGGGGCCCCGTCGAAAAACTGCTTTTT.

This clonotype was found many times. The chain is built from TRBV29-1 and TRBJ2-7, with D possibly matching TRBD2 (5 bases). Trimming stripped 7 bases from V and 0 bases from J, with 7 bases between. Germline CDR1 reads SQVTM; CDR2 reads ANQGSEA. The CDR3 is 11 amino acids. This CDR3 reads CSARDSYEQYF. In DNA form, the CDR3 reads TGCAGCGCCCGGGACTCCTACGAGCAGTACTTC.

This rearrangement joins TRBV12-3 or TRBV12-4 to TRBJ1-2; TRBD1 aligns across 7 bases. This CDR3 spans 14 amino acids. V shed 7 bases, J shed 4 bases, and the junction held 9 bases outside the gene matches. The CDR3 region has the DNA TGTGCCAGCACCCCGGCGCGGACAGGCTATGGCTACACCTTC. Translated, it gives CASTPARTGYGYTF.

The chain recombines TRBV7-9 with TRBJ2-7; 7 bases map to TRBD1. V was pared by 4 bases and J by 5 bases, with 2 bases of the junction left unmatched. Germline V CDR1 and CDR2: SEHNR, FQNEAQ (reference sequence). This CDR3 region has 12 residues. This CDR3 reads CASSSTGNEQYF. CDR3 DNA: TGTGCCAGCAGCTCGACAGGGAACGAGCAGTACTTC.

CDR3 amino acids: CASSPPRAQPGETQYF. CDR3 nucleotide sequence: TGTGCCAGCAGCCCTCCCCGGGCCCAGCCGGGAGAGACCCAGTACTTC. The V and J genes are TRBV6-1 and TRBJ2-5; D is uncertain. Deletions cut 6 bases from V and 4 bases from J, with 21 bases between. The germline CDR1 and CDR2 sequences are MNHNS and SASEGT. This CDR3 is 16 amino acids long.

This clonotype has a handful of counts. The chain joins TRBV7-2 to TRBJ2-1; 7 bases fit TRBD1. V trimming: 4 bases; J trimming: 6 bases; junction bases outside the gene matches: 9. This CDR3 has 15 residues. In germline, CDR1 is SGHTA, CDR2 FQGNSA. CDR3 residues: CASSSPKGTVNEQFF. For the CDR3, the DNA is TGTGCCAGCAGCTCCCCCAAAGGGACAGTCAATGAGCAGTTCTTC.

CDR3 sequence reads: CASSVASGGPYEQYF. The CDR3 DNA follows: TGTGCCAGCAGCGTAGCGAGCGGGGGACCCTACGAGCAGTACTTC. The rearrangement uses TRBV9 and TRBJ2-7, with 8 bases fitting TRBD2. The junction had 4 bases not matched to a gene; V was cut back by 0 bases and J by 2 bases. The CDR3 has 15 amino acids. CDR1 and CDR2 (germline): SGDLS, YYNGEE.

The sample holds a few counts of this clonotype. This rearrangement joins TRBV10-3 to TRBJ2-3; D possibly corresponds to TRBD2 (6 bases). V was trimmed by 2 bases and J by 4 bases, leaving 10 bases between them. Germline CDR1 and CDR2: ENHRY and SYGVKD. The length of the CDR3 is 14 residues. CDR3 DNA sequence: TGTGCCATCAGTGAGGGACTACCCTCAGATACGCAGTATTTT. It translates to CAISEGLPSDTQYF.

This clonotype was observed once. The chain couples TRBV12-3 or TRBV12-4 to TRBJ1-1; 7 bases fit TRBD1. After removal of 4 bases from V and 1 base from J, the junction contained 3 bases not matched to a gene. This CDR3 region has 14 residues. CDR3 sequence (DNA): TGTGCCAGCAGTTCGAACAGGGGGAACACTGAAGCTTTCTTT. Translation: CASSSNRGNTEAFF.

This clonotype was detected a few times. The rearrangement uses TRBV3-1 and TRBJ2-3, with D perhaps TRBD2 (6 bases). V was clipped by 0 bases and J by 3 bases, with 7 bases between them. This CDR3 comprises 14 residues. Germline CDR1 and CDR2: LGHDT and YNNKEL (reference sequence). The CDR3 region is CASSQDGGTDTQYF. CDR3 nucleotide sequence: TGTGCCAGCAGCCAAGATGGAGGGACAGATACGCAGTATTTT.

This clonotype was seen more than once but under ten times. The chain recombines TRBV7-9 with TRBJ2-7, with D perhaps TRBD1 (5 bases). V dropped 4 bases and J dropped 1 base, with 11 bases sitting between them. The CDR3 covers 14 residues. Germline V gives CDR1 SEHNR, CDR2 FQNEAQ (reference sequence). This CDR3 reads CASSSWTLSYEQYV. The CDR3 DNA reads TGTGCCAGCAGCTCCTGGACACTTTCCTACGAGCAGTACGTC.

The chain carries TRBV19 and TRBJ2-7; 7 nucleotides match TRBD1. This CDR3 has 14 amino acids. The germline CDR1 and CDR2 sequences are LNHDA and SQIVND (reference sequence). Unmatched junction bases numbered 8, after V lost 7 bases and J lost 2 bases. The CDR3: CASKRQGYPYEQYV. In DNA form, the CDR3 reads TGTGCCAGTAAAAGACAGGGATATCCCTACGAGCAGTACGTC.

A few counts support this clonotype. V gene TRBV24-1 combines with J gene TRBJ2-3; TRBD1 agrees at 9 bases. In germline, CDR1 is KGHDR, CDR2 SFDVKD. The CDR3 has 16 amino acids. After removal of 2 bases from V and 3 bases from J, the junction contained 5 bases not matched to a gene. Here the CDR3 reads CATSDSVGTGTDTQYF. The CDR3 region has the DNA TGTGCCACCAGTGATTCCGTAGGGACAGGGACAGATACGCAGTATTTT.